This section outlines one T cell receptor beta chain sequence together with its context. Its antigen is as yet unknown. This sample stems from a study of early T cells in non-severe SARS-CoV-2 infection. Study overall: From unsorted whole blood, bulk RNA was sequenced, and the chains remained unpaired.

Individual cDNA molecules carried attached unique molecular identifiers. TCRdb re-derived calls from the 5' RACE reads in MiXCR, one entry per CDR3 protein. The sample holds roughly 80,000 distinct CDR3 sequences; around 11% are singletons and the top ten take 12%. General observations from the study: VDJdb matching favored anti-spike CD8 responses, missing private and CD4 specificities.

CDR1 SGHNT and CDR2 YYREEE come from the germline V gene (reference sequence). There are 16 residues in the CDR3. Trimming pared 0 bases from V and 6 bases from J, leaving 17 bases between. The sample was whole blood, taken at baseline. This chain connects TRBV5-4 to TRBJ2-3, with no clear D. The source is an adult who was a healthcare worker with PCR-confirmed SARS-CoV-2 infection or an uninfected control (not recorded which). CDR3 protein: CASSLGAGTLEDTQYF. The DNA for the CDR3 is TGTGCCAGCAGCTTGGGGGCAGGAACCCTGGAGGATACGCAGTATTTT.